Below, 2 T cell receptor beta chains from the same sample are listed, as sequenced in a study of blood T cell repertoires in COVID-19. Sequenced by immunoSEQ multiplex PCR; TCRdb stores in-frame clones only, minus some. Of 96,000 or so clones detected, 75% to 85% appear once; the ten largest clones hold around 4.8%. Sequencing was carried out using peripheral blood. These receptors were collected from an elderly man with COVID-19, enrolled during active disease.

The rearrangement joins TRBV5-1 to TRBJ2-7; 8 nucleotides align to TRBD2. CDR3 length: 17 amino acids. CDR1 is SGHRS and CDR2 is YFSETQ in the germline V gene. The V gene end was trimmed by 1 base and the J gene end by 0 bases; junction bases not matched to a gene: 9. The CDR3 region has the DNA TGCGCCAGCAGCTTGCTCCCTATAGCGGGGAACTCCTACGAGCAGTACTTC. It is translated as CASSLLPIAGNSYEQYF.

CDR3 in amino acids: CASRFGGGNSPLHF. In nucleotides, the CDR3 is TGCGCCAGCAGGTTCGGAGGGGGCAATTCACCCCTCCACTTT. V is TRBV5-1 and J is TRBJ1-6, with 7 nucleotides matching TRBD1. V dropped 5 bases and J dropped 7; count of bases not matched to a gene: 6. Germline CDR1 is SGHRS and CDR2 is YFSETQ. The CDR3 is 14 residues long.